The rows below give T cell receptor beta chains drawn from one sample of a study of T cell responses to AZD1222 COVID-19 vaccine. Sequencing was performed with immunoSEQ multiplex PCR; in TCRdb, only in-frame clones are kept and a portion is missing. The sample lists approximately 70,000 clones, more than 75% occurring once. The sequenced sample was peripheral blood, obtained 28 days after the second dose of the MenACWY control vaccine. The receptors here all came from an adult who received the MenACWY meningococcal vaccine as a control. Both conserved end residues are part of each CDR3. Fields, in order: clone size, D gene, J gene, V gene, CDR3 protein, CDR3 DNA. A D gene is named only where the DNA matches it firmly. The size of a clone is reported for some rows only, either as once, few or many, or as a class for expanded clones.

clone size: NA
D gene: TRBD1
J gene: TRBJ2-7
V gene: TRBV29-1
CDR3 protein: CSVGDGTGAGEQYF
CDR3 DNA: TGCAGCGTTGGGGATGGGACAGGGGCTGGGGAGCAGTACTTC

clone size: NA
D gene: NA
J gene: TRBJ1-1
V gene: TRBV30
CDR3 protein: CAWIRGGGTEAFF
CDR3 DNA: TGTGCCTGGATCCGGGGGGGAGGCACTGAAGCTTTCTTT

clone size: NA
D gene: NA
J gene: TRBJ2-7
V gene: TRBV28
CDR3 protein: CASSFLEGYEQYF
CDR3 DNA: TGTGCCAGCAGTTTTCTTGAGGGCTACGAGCAGTACTTC

clone size: NA
D gene: TRBD2
J gene: TRBJ2-7
V gene: TRBV12-3/TRBV12-4
CDR3 protein: CASSFPGRGEQYF
CDR3 DNA: TGTGCCAGCAGTTTCCCTGGGAGGGGCGAGCAGTACTTC

clone size: NA
D gene: TRBD1
J gene: TRBJ2-7
V gene: TRBV6-4
CDR3 protein: CASRVDSQGVYEQYF
CDR3 DNA: TGTGCCAGCAGAGTCGACAGCCAGGGGGTCTACGAGCAGTACTTC

clone size: few
D gene: NA
J gene: TRBJ2-1
V gene: TRBV20-1
CDR3 protein: CTGSSYNEQFF
CDR3 DNA: TGCACAGGATCATCCTACAATGAGCAGTTCTTC

clone size: few
D gene: TRBD2
J gene: TRBJ2-5
V gene: TRBV27
CDR3 protein: CASSSTSGRGLETQYF
CDR3 DNA: TGTGCCAGCAGTTCGACTAGCGGGAGAGGTCTTGAGACCCAGTACTTC

clone size: NA
D gene: NA
J gene: TRBJ2-3
V gene: TRBV13
CDR3 protein: CASSATRGPGDTQYF
CDR3 DNA: TGTGCCAGCAGCGCCACCCGGGGCCCGGGGGATACGCAGTATTTT

clone size: NA
D gene: TRBD1
J gene: TRBJ2-6
V gene: TRBV7-2
CDR3 protein: CASSVSGTGINVLTF
CDR3 DNA: TGTGCCAGCAGCGTATCCGGGACAGGCATAAACGTCCTGACTTTC

clone size: NA
D gene: NA
J gene: TRBJ1-5
V gene: TRBV7-8
CDR3 protein: CASSLFGLSGGSNQPQHF
CDR3 DNA: TGTGCCAGCAGCCTATTTGGACTGTCGGGTGGGAGCAATCAGCCCCAGCATTTT

clone size: once
D gene: NA
J gene: TRBJ1-6
V gene: TRBV28
CDR3 protein: CASTASQEQPNSPLHF
CDR3 DNA: TGTGCCAGCACCGCGTCCCAGGAGCAGCCGAATTCACCCCTCCACTTT